The TCR beta chain under discussion was sequenced for a study of cytomegalovirus exposure and HLA in healthy donors. With V trimmed by 6 bases and J by 4 bases, 4 bases remained unmatched. CDR3 length: 14 residues. In germline, CDR1 is PRHDT, CDR2 FYEKMQ (reference sequence). Broader study findings: Some V segments could not be told apart, so they were left out, TRBV6-2 and TRBV6-3 among them. Clonal expansion was found to be greater in HLA-associated TCR beta chains than in equally common others in a later analysis. Diagnosis of cytomegalovirus status made by the classifier reportedly showed high specificity and sensitivity. There were a few CMV-associated chains whose specificity for CMV antigens was confirmed in vitro.

Amplification used 60 Vbeta primers and 13 Jbeta primers. Assay used: immunoSEQ multiplex PCR; TCRdb lists only in-frame clones, some missing. The table records roughly 100,000 clones, roughly 9.1% of them present only once. This clone appeared a few times. No antigen is known for it. The chain employs TRBV13 and TRBJ1-1; TRBD1 aligns across 11 bases. This TCR derives from a middle-aged man in good health and CMV-seropositive. Input material: PBMCs. CDR3 coding DNA: TGTGCCAGCAGTTGGGGACAGGGGGGCACTGAAGCTTTCTTT. Protein: CASSWGQGGTEAFF.